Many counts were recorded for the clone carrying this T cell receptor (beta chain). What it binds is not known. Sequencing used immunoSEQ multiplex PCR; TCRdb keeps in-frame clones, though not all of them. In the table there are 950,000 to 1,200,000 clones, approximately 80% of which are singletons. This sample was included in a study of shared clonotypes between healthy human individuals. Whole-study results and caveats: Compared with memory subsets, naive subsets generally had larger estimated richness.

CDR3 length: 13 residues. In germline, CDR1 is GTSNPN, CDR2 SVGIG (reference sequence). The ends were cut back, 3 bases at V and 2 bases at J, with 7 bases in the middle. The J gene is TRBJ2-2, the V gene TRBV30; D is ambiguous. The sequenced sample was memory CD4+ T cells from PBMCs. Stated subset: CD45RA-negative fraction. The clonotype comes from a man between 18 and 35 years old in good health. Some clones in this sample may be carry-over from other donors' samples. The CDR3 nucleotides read TGTGCCTGGAGGACTGGTAACACCGGGGAGCTGTTTTTT. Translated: CAWRTGNTGELFF.